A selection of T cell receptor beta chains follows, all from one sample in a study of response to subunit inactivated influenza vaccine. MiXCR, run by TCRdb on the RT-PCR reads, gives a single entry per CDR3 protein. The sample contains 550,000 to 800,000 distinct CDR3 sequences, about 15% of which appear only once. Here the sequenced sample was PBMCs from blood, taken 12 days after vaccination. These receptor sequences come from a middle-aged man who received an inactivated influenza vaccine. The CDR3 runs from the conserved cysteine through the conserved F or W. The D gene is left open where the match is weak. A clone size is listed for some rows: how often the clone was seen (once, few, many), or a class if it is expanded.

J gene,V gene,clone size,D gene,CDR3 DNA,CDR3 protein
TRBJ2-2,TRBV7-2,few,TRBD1,TGTGCCAGCAGCTTAGGTTGGACAGGGACCGGGGAGCTGTTTTTT,CASSLGWTGTGELFF
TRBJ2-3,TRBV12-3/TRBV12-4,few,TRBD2,TGTGCCAGCAATTTGCCGGGAGGAACAGATACGCAGTATTTT,CASNLPGGTDTQYF
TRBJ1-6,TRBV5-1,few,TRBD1,TGCGCCAGCAGCTCCCGGACAGGGGAGAGGGATTCACCCCTCCACTTT,CASSSRTGERDSPLHF
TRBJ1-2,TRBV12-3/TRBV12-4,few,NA,TGTGCCAGCAGTTTAGGGATGCATGGCTACACCTTC,CASSLGMHGYTF
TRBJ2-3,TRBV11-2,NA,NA,TGTGCCAGCAGCCCAAACATACTAATCAGGAAAAGCACAGATACGCAGTATTTT,CASSPNILIRKSTDTQYF
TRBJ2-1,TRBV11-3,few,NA,TGTGCCAGCAGCTTAAACGGGTATGATCAGCAGTTCTTC,CASSLNGYDQQFF
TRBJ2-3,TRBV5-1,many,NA,TGCGCCAGCAGCTTTAAGGGTTCAGTCACAGATACGCAGTATTTT,CASSFKGSVTDTQYF
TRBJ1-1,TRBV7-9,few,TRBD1,TGTGCCAGCAGCCCAGGGACAGCCCGTGAAGCTTTCTTT,CASSPGTAREAFF
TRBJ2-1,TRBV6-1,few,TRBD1,TGTGCCAGCAGCTCGACCGGGACAGGTAGTTATGAGCAGTTCTTC,CASSSTGTGSYEQFF
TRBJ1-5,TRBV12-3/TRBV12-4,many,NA,TGTGCCAGCCAAATGGGCGGGCGCAATCAGCCCCAGCATTTT,CASQMGGRNQPQHF
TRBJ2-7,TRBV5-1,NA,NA,TGCGCCAGCAGCGAAAGGACCGCCCGGGGTGCGCAGTACTTC,CASSERTARGAQYF
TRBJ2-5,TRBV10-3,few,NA,TGTGCCATCAGCCTGAGTAACCAAGAGACCCAGTACTTC,CAISLSNQETQYF
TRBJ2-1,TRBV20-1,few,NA,TGCAGTGCTAGAGGATTTTCGACAGTTAGCTCCTACAATGAGCAGTTCTTC,CSARGFSTVSSYNEQFF
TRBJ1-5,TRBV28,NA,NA,TGTGCCAGCAGTTTAGAGGCAGGCCAGGATAGCAATCAGCCCCAGCATTTT,CASSLEAGQDSNQPQHF
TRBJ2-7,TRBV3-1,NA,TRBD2,TGTGCCAGCAGCCAAGGTGTCCTAGCGGGAGTCCACGAGCAGTACTTC,CASSQGVLAGVHEQYF
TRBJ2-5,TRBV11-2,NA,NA,TGTGCCAGCAGCTTAGACGCCTCGGGGGAGACCCAGTACTTC,CASSLDASGETQYF
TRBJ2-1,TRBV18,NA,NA,TGTGCCAGCTCACGATGGAACATTAGGGGGGCCCCCAATGAGCAGTTCTTC,CASSRWNIRGAPNEQFF
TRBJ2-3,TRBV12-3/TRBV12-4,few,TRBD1,TGTGCCAGCAGTATCCAACAGGGGGCGATTGATACGCAGTATTTT,CASSIQQGAIDTQYF
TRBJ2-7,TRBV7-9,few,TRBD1,TGTGCCAGCAGCTTAGCTGGACAGGGTAAGCGCTACGAGCAGTACTTC,CASSLAGQGKRYEQYF
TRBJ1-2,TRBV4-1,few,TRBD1,TGCGCCAGCAGCCAGGGACAGGGAAATAACTATGGCTACACCTTC,CASSQGQGNNYGYTF
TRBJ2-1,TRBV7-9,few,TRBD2,TGTGCCAGCAGCCTCGGGGGGATGGGGGAGCAGTTCTTC,CASSLGGMGEQFF
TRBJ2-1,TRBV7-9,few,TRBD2,TGTGCCAGCAGCTCACAAACGGGAGGGAGAGCCTACAATGAGCAGTTCTTC,CASSSQTGGRAYNEQFF
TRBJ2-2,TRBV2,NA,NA,TGTGCCAGCAGTGAGGAGAACACCGGGGAGCTGTTTTTT,CASSEENTGELFF
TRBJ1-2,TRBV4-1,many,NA,TGCGCCAGCAGCCAATTTCAGGGGAGGTATGGCTACACCTTC,CASSQFQGRYGYTF
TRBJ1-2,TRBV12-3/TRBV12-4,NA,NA,TGTGCCAGCAGTTTACAGGCAGCTTATGGCTACACCTTC,CASSLQAAYGYTF
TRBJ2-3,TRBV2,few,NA,TGTGCCAGCATGCCCCGGGCAGATACGCAGTATTTT,CASMPRADTQYF
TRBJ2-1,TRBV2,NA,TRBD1,TGTGCCAGCAGGGAAGCAGGGGGAAGCTCCTACAATGAGCAGTTCTTC,CASREAGGSSYNEQFF
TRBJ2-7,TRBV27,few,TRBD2,TGTGCCAGCAGTTTCGGGGGGGAGGGCTACTACGAGCAGTACTTC,CASSFGGEGYYEQYF
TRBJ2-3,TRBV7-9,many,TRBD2,TGTGCCAGCAGTCCTCGGTCTAGCGGGAGTGCAGATACGCAGTATTTT,CASSPRSSGSADTQYF
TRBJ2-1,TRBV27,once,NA,TGTGCCAGCAGTTTACCGGGGGATGAGCAGTTCTTC,CASSLPGDEQFF
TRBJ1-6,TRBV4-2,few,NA,TGTGCCAGCAGCCAGGGACTTGGTTCACCCCTCCACTTT,CASSQGLGSPLHF
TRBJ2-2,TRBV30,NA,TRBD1,TGTGCCTGGGAGACAGGGGCTCGGATCGGGGAGCTGTTTTTT,CAWETGARIGELFF
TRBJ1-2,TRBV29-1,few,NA,TGCAGCGTTGTTGCCTTGGATGGCTACACCTTC,CSVVALDGYTF
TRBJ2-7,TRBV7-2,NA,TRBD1,TGTGCCAGCAGCGCCCGGACAGGAGCCTACGAGCAGTACTTC,CASSARTGAYEQYF
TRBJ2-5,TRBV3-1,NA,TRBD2,TGTGCCAGCAGTCGGGCTGTTAGCGGGAGATCCGAGACCCAGTACTTC,CASSRAVSGRSETQYF
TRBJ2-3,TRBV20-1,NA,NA,TGCAGTGCTAAACAGGGCAGCACAGATACGCAGTATTTT,CSAKQGSTDTQYF
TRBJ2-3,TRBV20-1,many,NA,TGCAGTGCTAGCACCCCTCGGGGGCCAGATACGCAGTATTTT,CSASTPRGPDTQYF